This TCR beta chain came from a study of blood T cell repertoires in COVID-19. The wider study: Donors in the United States, Italy and Spain gave samples during acute or convalescent COVID-19. T cells, B-cell-depleted T cells, or PBMCs supplied cDNA or gDNA.

In the authors' workflow: Estimation of nucleated cell counts was performed using reference gene primer amplification. Generated by immunoSEQ multiplex PCR, the TCRdb table keeps only in-frame clones and is missing some. V, J and clone size derive from that table, while D and trimming were established from the DNA sequence. The data contain some 150,000 clones, over 75% of them singletons. Per germline, CDR1 MNHEY and CDR2 SVGAGI. The CDR3 spans 15 residues. V was cut by 8 bases and J by 5 bases, with 19 bases left in between. The TCR sequence derives from a woman aged 45 to 65 with acute or convalescent COVID-19. What was sequenced was peripheral blood. The rearrangement joins TRBV6-5 to TRBJ2-1; perhaps TRBD2 as D (6 bases). CDR3 coding DNA: TGTGCCAGCGCACGTGGGGGTAGCGGAAACAATGAGCAGTTCTTC. Translation gives CASARGGSGNNEQFF.